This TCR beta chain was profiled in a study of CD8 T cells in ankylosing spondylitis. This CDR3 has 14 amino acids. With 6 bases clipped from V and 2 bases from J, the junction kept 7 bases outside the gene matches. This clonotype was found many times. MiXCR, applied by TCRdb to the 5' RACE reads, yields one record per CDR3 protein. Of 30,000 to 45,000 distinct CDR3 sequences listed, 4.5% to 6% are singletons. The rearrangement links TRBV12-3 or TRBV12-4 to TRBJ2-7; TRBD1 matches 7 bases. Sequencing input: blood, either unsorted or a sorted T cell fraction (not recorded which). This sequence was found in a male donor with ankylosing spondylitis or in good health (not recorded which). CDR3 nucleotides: TGTGCCAGCAGCCGCTCGGGGACAGCCTACGAGCAGTACTTC. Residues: CASSRSGTAYEQYF.